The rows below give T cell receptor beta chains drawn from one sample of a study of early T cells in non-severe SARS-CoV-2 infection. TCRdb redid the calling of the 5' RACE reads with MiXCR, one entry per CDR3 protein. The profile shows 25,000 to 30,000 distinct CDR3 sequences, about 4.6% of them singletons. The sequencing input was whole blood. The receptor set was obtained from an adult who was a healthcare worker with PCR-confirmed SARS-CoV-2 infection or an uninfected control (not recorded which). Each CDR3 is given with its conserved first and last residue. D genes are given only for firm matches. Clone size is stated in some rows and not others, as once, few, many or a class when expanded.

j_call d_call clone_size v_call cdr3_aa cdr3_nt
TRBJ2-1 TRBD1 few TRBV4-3 CASSQDRGYEQFF TGCGCCAGCAGCCAAGACAGGGGGTATGAGCAGTTCTTC
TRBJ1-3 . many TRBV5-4 CASSKTGLTSGNTIYF TGTGCCAGCAGCAAGACAGGTTTGACCTCTGGAAACACCATATATTTT
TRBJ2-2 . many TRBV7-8 CASSLTRSGELFF TGTGCCAGCAGCTTAACGAGGAGCGGGGAGCTGTTTTTT
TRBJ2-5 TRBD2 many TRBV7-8 CASSLVAGGETQYF TGTGCCAGCAGCTTAGTTGCGGGAGGGGAGACCCAGTACTTC
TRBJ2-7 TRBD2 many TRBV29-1 CSVAGGAGEQYF TGCAGCGTTGCGGGGGGGGCGGGCGAGCAGTACTTC
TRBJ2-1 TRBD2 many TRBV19 CASSLLAGGSDEQFF TGTGCCAGTAGTCTACTAGCGGGAGGGTCTGATGAGCAGTTCTTC
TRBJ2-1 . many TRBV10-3 CAIRGTDSYNEQFF TGTGCCATCAGAGGGACGGACTCCTACAATGAGCAGTTCTTC
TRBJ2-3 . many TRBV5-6 CASSSGLYTDTQYF TGTGCCAGCAGCTCCGGACTTTACACAGATACGCAGTATTTT
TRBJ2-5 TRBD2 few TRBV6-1 CASSVTLGGSRSETQYF TGTGCCAGCAGTGTTACCCTCGGCGGGAGTAGATCGGAGACCCAGTACTTC
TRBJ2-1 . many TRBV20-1 CSADRALRRDEQFF TGCAGTGCTGACCGGGCCCTTCGGAGGGATGAGCAGTTCTTC
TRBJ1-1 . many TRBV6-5 CASTGDTEAFF TGTGCCAGCACCGGGGACACTGAAGCTTTCTTT
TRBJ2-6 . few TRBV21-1 CASSSPRAHPLSGANVLTF TGTGCCAGCAGCAGTCCTAGAGCCCATCCCCTCTCTGGGGCCAACGTCCTGACTTTC
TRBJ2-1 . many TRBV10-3 CAIKAGQGSSYNEQFF TGTGCCATCAAGGCCGGGCAGGGGAGCTCCTACAATGAGCAGTTCTTC
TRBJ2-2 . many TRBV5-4 CASSLQGRATGELFF TGTGCCAGCAGCTTGCAAGGCAGGGCAACCGGGGAGCTGTTTTTT
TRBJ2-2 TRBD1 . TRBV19 CASIPGTGTTGELFF TGTGCCAGTATCCCCGGGACAGGGACCACCGGGGAGCTGTTTTTT
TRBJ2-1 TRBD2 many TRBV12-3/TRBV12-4 CATSSSSASGNYEQFF TGTGCCACCTCATCCTCAAGCGCTAGCGGGAACTATGAGCAGTTCTTC
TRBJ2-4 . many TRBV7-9 CASRSQDLGAKNIQYF TGTGCCAGCAGATCACAGGACCTAGGAGCCAAAAACATTCAGTACTTC
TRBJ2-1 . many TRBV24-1 CATSERGNEQFF TGTGCCACCAGTGAGAGGGGCAATGAGCAGTTCTTC
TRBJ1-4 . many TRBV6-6 CASSSPQAGGKLFF TGTGCCAGCAGTTCCCCTCAGGCTGGAGGAAAACTGTTTTTT
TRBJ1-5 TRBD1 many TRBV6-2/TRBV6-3 CAVRQGYSNQPQHF TGTGCCGTACGACAGGGCTATAGCAATCAGCCCCAGCATTTT
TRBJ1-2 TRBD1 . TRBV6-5 CASRGTGDYGYTF TGTGCCAGCAGGGGGACAGGGGACTATGGCTACACCTTC
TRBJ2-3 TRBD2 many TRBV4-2 CASSQDLAGARTDTQYF TGTGCCAGCAGCCAAGATTTAGCGGGCGCTCGCACAGATACGCAGTATTTT
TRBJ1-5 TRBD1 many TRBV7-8 CASSGREGASQPQHF TGTGCCAGCAGCGGTCGCGAGGGGGCTTCTCAGCCCCAGCATTTT
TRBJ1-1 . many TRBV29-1 CSLQPGFDTEAFF TGCAGCCTCCAACCAGGTTTTGACACTGAAGCTTTCTTT
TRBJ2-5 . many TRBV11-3 CASSPLGVSQETQYF TGTGCCAGCAGTCCTCTCGGGGTATCCCAAGAGACCCAGTACTTC
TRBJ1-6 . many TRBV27 CASSPSSYSPLHF TGTGCCAGCAGCCCATCAAGTTATTCACCCCTCCACTTT
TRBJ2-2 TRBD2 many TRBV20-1 CSARPSGRPTGELFF TGCAGTGCTAGACCTAGCGGGAGACCCACCGGGGAGCTGTTTTTT
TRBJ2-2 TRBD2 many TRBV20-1 CSATYPLSGRYGGELFF TGCAGTGCCACCTATCCTCTTAGCGGGAGGTACGGCGGGGAGCTGTTTTTT
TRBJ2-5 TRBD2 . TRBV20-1 CSAQAVAGAGETQYF TGCAGTGCTCAGGCAGTAGCGGGAGCAGGAGAGACCCAGTACTTC
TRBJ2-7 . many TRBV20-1 CSAFLLRDLQSYEQYF TGCAGTGCTTTTCTCCTCCGGGACCTCCAATCCTACGAGCAGTACTTC
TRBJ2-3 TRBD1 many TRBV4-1 CASSQVWTGLGPTDTQYF TGCGCCAGCAGCCAAGTTTGGACAGGGCTGGGGCCCACAGATACGCAGTATTTT
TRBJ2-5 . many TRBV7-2 CASSPRPTGAGKQETQYF TGTGCCAGCAGCCCTCGACCCACCGGGGCGGGGAAGCAAGAGACCCAGTACTTC
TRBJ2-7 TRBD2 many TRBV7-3 CASAPTSGTYEQYF TGTGCCAGCGCCCCCACTAGCGGAACCTACGAGCAGTACTTC
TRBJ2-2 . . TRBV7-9 CASSPGQGNTGELFF TGTGCCAGCAGCCCGGGGCAGGGAAACACCGGGGAGCTGTTTTTT
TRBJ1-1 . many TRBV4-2 CASSQETGGWNTEAFF TGTGCCAGCAGCCAAGAAACAGGAGGGTGGAACACTGAAGCTTTCTTT
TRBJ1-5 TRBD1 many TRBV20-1 CSATRTGYGNQPQHF TGCAGTGCTACTCGGACAGGGTATGGCAATCAGCCCCAGCATTTT
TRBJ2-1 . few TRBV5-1 CASSLATYNEQFF TGCGCCAGCAGCTTGGCGACCTACAATGAGCAGTTCTTC
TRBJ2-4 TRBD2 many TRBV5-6 CASSLLGLAGVNIQYF TGTGCCAGCAGCTTGTTAGGTCTAGCGGGAGTAAACATTCAGTACTTC
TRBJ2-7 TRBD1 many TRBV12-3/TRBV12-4 CASSLGTGAPYEQYF TGTGCCAGCAGCCTGGGGACAGGGGCTCCGTACGAGCAGTACTTC
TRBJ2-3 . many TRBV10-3 CAISEPLLVPTDTQYF TGTGCCATCAGTGAGCCCCTACTAGTTCCCACAGATACGCAGTATTTT
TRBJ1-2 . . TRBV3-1 CASSQPGTRANYGYTF TGTGCCAGCAGCCAGCCAGGGACAAGAGCTAACTATGGCTACACCTTC
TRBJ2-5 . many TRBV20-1 CSANKRETQYF TGCAGTGCGAACAAGAGGGAGACCCAGTACTTC
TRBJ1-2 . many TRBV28 CASRSIDQRGYTF TGTGCCAGCAGGTCTATTGACCAGAGGGGCTACACCTTC
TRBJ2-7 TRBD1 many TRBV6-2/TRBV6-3 CASRTTGQGIYEQYF TGTGCCAGCAGAACAACGGGACAGGGGATATACGAGCAGTACTTC
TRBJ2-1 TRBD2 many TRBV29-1 CSVVFYEASGDYNEQFF TGCAGCGTTGTTTTCTACGAGGCTAGCGGAGATTACAATGAGCAGTTCTTC
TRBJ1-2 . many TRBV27 CASSYVGDDAGYTF TGTGCCAGCAGTTATGTGGGAGACGATGCTGGCTACACCTTC
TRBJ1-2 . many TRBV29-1 CSVGSDYGYTF TGCAGCGTTGGCAGTGACTATGGCTACACCTTC
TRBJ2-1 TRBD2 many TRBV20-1 CSARDLPSGFSYNEQFF TGCAGTGCTAGAGATCTCCCTAGCGGGTTCTCCTACAATGAGCAGTTCTTC
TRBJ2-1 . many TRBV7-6 CASSWNYNEQFF TGTGCCAGCAGCTGGAACTACAATGAGCAGTTCTTC
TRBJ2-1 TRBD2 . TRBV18 CASSPPSGTSGYNEQFF TGTGCCAGCTCACCCCCCTCCGGGACTAGCGGCTACAATGAGCAGTTCTTC
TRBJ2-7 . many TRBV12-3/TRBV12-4 CASSLEGTPRGEQYF TGTGCCAGCAGTTTAGAGGGGACACCCCGTGGGGAGCAGTACTTC
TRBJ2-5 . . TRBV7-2 CASSNLGTQYF TGTGCCAGCAGCAACTTGGGGACCCAGTACTTC
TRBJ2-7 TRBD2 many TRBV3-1 CASSRGGSGSYEQYF TGTGCCAGCAGCCGGGGCGGGAGCGGGAGCTACGAGCAGTACTTC
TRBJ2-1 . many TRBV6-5 CASSSYYNEQFF TGTGCCAGCAGTTCATACTACAATGAGCAGTTCTTC
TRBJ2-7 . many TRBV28 CASGGSSYEQYF TGTGCCAGTGGTGGGAGCTCCTACGAGCAGTACTTC
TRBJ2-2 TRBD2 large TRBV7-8 CASSLGLAGPRNTGELFF TGTGCCAGCAGCTTAGGTTTAGCGGGACCCAGGAACACCGGGGAGCTGTTTTTT
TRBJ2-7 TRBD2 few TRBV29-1 CSVSGTSGSGEQYF TGCAGCGTTTCCGGGACTAGCGGGAGTGGCGAGCAGTACTTC
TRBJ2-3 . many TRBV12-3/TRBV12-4 CASSLQAAPDTQYF TGTGCCAGCAGTTTACAGGCAGCTCCAGATACGCAGTATTTT
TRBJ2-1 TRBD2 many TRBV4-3 CASSQGGGSYNEQFF TGCGCCAGCAGCCAAGGGGGCGGGAGCTACAATGAGCAGTTCTTC